This T cell receptor beta chain was recovered during a study of sequential checkpoint blockade in melanoma. The CDR3 has 15 amino acids. V lost 0 bases to trimming and J lost 8 bases, with 14 bases between them. CDR1 and CDR2 from the germline V gene are MNHGY and SAAAGT. The treatment here: randomized to nivolumab then ipilimumab (arm A) or the reverse (arm B). No patient had prior DNA-damaging chemotherapy. TCRdb keeps only in-frame clones here, not all; method: immunoSEQ multiplex PCR. The sample holds about 540 clones, approximately 22% seen once. The sample was tumor tissue (inferred from file names), taken from a patient given nivolumab and ipilimumab in sequence. This sequence was found in a human donor with melanoma. The V gene is TRBV6-8, the J gene TRBJ2-1; no definite D call. In nucleotides, the CDR3 is TGTGCCAGCAGTTACTCGGGTTCCGCGTTGGATGAGCAGTTCTTC. This encodes CASSYSGSALDEQFF.